The 21 T cell receptor beta chains listed next were all sequenced from one sample in a study of shared clonotypes between healthy human individuals. Clones were read by immunoSEQ multiplex PCR, and TCRdb kept only the in-frame ones, dropping some. The sample lists hundreds of thousands of clones; 96% were seen once. Material: memory CD8+ T cells sorted from blood. Subset given: CD45RO+ cells pooled with CCR7-negative TemRA cells. These receptors were collected from a man aged 30 to 45 in good health.

The chain has TRBV30 and TRBJ1-2; D gene uncertain. V lost 5 bases to trimming and J lost 4 bases, with 8 bases between them. From germline, CDR1 is GTSNPN and CDR2 SVGIG (reference sequence). This CDR3 spans 11 amino acids. CDR3 DNA: TGTGCCTGGGCCCGGCTCTATGGCTACACCTTC. The encoded protein is CAWARLYGYTF.

This chain uses TRBV2 with TRBJ2-2; 7 bases fit TRBD2. The CDR3 runs to 14 residues. V dropped 6 bases and J dropped 2; count of bases not matched to a gene: 3. Germline V gene lookup returns CDR1 SNHLY and CDR2 FYNNEI. CDR3 protein: CASRLAVNTGELFF. DNA for the CDR3: TGTGCCAGCAGGCTAGCGGTTAACACCGGGGAGCTGTTTTTT.

A remark on this clone: An end of the junction differs from the germline gene, which may be a read error. This chain connects TRBV7-7 to TRBJ1-5; D is undetermined. Germline CDR1 is SSHAT and CDR2 is FNYEAQ (reference sequence). CDR3 length: 13 residues. CDR3 region: CASSLAADQPQHF. CDR3 DNA sequence: TGTGCTAGCAGCTTAGCAGCAGATCAGCCCCAGCATTTT. The full variable domain, its missing parts supplied by reference TRBV7-7 and TRBJ1-5, is GAGVSQSPRYKVTKRGQDVTLRCDPISSHATLYWYQQALGQGPEFLTYFNYEAQPDKSGLPSDRFSAERPEGSISTLTIQRTEQRDSAMYRCASSLAADQPQHFGDGTRLSIL.

This clone was observed a single time. This chain uses TRBV5-1 with TRBJ2-3; D not certain. This CDR3 is built from 14 residues. Between the trimmed V and J ends, which lost 0 bases and 1 base, there was a span of 6 bases. Germline V CDR1 and CDR2: SGHRS, YFSETQ. The CDR3 region has the DNA TGCGCCAGCAGCTTGGACACCGGCACAGATACGCAGTATTTT. It specifies CASSLDTGTDTQYF.

The CDR3 nucleotides are TGTGCCAGCAGCTTGGGGGCGAACACTGAAGCTTTCTTT. Amino acid sequence: CASSLGANTEAFF. V is TRBV11-3 and J is TRBJ1-1, with a tentative D call TRBD1 (6 bases). There are 13 residues in the CDR3. Germline V gives CDR1 SGHNT, CDR2 YENEEA. V shed 3 bases and J shed 1 base, with 6 bases lying between them.

A remark on this clone: Other DNA sequences from this sample encode an identical CDR3 as well. The rearrangement links TRBV29-1 to TRBJ1-2; TRBD1 is a possible D gene (5 bases). Trimming took off 4 bases at V and 2 bases at J, with 5 bases between the two ends. CDR1 and CDR2 from the germline V gene are SQVTM and ANQGSEA. The CDR3 length is 11 residues. The CDR3 coding sequence is TGCAGCGTTGCAGGGAACTATGGCTACACCTTC. Translation: CSVAGNYGYTF.

The V gene is TRBV14, the J gene TRBJ1-1; TRBD1 is a possible D gene (6 bases). There are 11 residues in the CDR3. In germline, CDR1 is SGHDN, CDR2 FVKESK. Trimming shortened V by 6 bases and J by 5 bases, and 7 bases separated the two germline ends. Written as DNA, the CDR3 is TGTGCCAGCAGAACAGGGACTGAAGCTTTCTTT. Its protein product is CASRTGTEAFF.

This clone has just one count. The genes are TRBV7-9 and TRBJ2-6; 10 bases fit TRBD1. Trimming at V came to 4 bases and at J to 2 bases, leaving 2 bases not matched to a gene. The germline gives CDR1 SEHNR, CDR2 FQNEAQ (reference sequence). This CDR3 spans 16 amino acids. The CDR3 DNA is TGTGCCAGCAGCTGGGACAGGGGAGCTGGGGCCAACGTCCTGACTTTC. Protein product: CASSWDRGAGANVLTF.

This chain uses TRBV2 with TRBJ2-7; TRBD1 matches at 7 bases. This CDR3 comprises 15 residues. V trimming: 4 bases; J trimming: 4 bases; junction bases outside the gene matches: 10. Germline CDR1 SNHLY, CDR2 FYNNEI. CDR3 loop: CASSALVDRPYEQYF. In nucleotides, the CDR3 is TGTGCCAGCAGTGCCCTTGTGGACAGGCCATACGAGCAGTACTTC.

This rearrangement joins TRBV5-1 to TRBJ2-7, with TRBD1 identical over 10 bases. This CDR3 has 14 residues. CDR1 SGHRS and CDR2 YFSETQ come from the germline V gene. J gave up 5 bases and V 4 bases, and 6 bases lay outside the gene matches. The CDR3 protein is CASSARDRGHEQYF. CDR3 DNA: TGCGCCAGCAGCGCCCGGGACAGGGGCCACGAGCAGTACTTC.

The gene calls are TRBV27 and TRBJ2-1, with TRBD2 matching 8 bases. The CDR3 consists of 21 residues. Germline V gene lookup returns CDR1 MNHEY and CDR2 SMNVEV (reference sequence). Trimming removed 5 bases from V and 0 bases from J; junction bases left unmatched: 21. CDR3 DNA sequence: TGTGCCAGCAGTCAAACACCTCCGGGACTAGGGACAATCAGCTCCTACAATGAGCAGTTCTTC. Amino acids: CASSQTPPGLGTISSYNEQFF.

V is TRBV29-1 and J is TRBJ2-5; D may be TRBD1 (5 bases). The better agreement between TRBJ2-7 and the DNA end casts doubt on the J call. Germline CDR1 is SQVTM and CDR2 is ANQGSEA. The CDR3 loop spans 12 amino acids. The CDR3 sequence: CSVADSPYEQYF. The CDR3 region has the DNA TGCAGCGTTGCTGACAGTCCCTACGAGCAGTACTTC.

This chain joins TRBV7-9 and TRBJ1-3; no clear D gene. V lost 2 bases to trimming and J lost 0 bases, with 20 bases between them. Germline CDR1 is SEHNR and CDR2 is FQNEAQ (reference sequence). This CDR3 has 19 amino acids. CDR3 residues: CASSLPAVIVGDSGNTIYF. Written as DNA, the CDR3 is TGTGCCAGCAGCTTACCGGCAGTGATTGTTGGAGACTCTGGAAACACCATATATTTT.

The chain links TRBV28 to TRBJ1-5, with D hard to call. The germline V gene encodes CDR1 MDHEN and CDR2 SYDVKM. The V gene lost 5 bases and the J gene lost 5 bases, with 7 bases spanning the gap. This CDR3 is built from 12 residues. In DNA, the CDR3 is TGTGCCAGCAGTGTCGGTTATCAGCCCCAGCATTTT. Translated: CASSVGYQPQHF.

V usage is TRBV28 and J usage is TRBJ2-3, with D possibly TRBD2 on 5 matching bases. The V gene lost 5 bases and the J gene lost 4 bases, with 19 bases spanning the gap. Germline values: CDR1 MDHEN, CDR2 SYDVKM. The CDR3 has 16 amino acids. The CDR3 loop reads CASSPIPGGRPDTQYF. CDR3 DNA sequence: TGTGCCAGCAGTCCCATCCCTGGCGGGCGACCAGATACGCAGTATTTT.

The chain links TRBV27 to TRBJ1-5; TRBD1 agrees at 9 bases. The CDR3 runs 15 residues. The ends lost 5 bases at V and 1 base at J; junction bases unmatched: 3. Germline CDR1 MNHEY, CDR2 SMNVEV (reference sequence). The CDR3 loop reads CASSRQGESNQPQHF. DNA of the CDR3: TGTGCCAGCAGTCGACAGGGGGAGAGCAATCAGCCCCAGCATTTT.

The rearrangement uses TRBV18 and TRBJ2-5; no clear D gene. This CDR3 comprises 12 residues. Germline-derived CDR1 and CDR2 are KGHSH and LQKENI. V was pared by 2 bases and J by 2 bases, with 3 bases between. This CDR3 reads CASSPIQETQYF. CDR3 DNA sequence: TGTGCCAGCTCACCAATACAAGAGACCCAGTACTTC.

The chain carries TRBV5-1 and TRBJ2-7; no reliable D call. Germline V gene data show CDR1 as SGHRS and CDR2 as YFSETQ. The V gene lost 0 bases and the J gene lost 7 bases, with 11 bases spanning the gap. The CDR3 loop spans 13 amino acids. The CDR3 DNA reads TGCGCCAGCAGCTTGGGAAACACCGGGGAGCAGTACTTC. This translates into CASSLGNTGEQYF.

The rearrangement uses TRBV6-5 and TRBJ2-5; 14 positions agree with TRBD2. Germline V gene data show CDR1 as MNHEY and CDR2 as SVGAGI. The CDR3 is 15 residues long. The junction had 2 bases not matched to a gene; V was cut back by 2 bases and J by 6 bases. In DNA form, the CDR3 reads TGTGCCAGCAGTTACGGGACTAGCGGGAGAAAGACCCAGTACTTC. It translates to CASSYGTSGRKTQYF.

The gene calls are TRBV6-6 and TRBJ1-4; D is possibly TRBD1 (5 bases). This CDR3 spans 14 amino acids. Looked up from germline, CDR1 is MNHNY and CDR2 is SVGAGI (reference sequence). Deletions cut 7 bases from V and 4 bases from J, with 13 bases between. CDR3 bases: TGTGCCAGCACCAAAGGGGCCTATAATGAAAAACTGTTTTTT. It specifies CASTKGAYNEKLFF.

The J gene is TRBJ2-1, the V gene TRBV10-2; 9 nucleotides align to TRBD2. Germline lookup yields CDR1 WSHSY and CDR2 SAAADI. J lost 6 bases, V lost 4 bases, and 4 bases had no gene match. The CDR3 is made up of 14 amino acids. CDR3 sequence reads: CASSGSSGVNEQFF. The DNA for the CDR3 is TGCGCCAGCAGTGGCTCTAGCGGGGTCAATGAGCAGTTCTTC.